This note documents a single TCR beta chain sequence. Its cognate antigen is unknown. This specimen belongs to a study of T cell responses to AZD1222 COVID-19 vaccine. Germline trimming cut 2 bases from V and 6 bases from J; bases unmatched to any gene: 6. This CDR3 spans 16 amino acids. CDR1 is LNHDA and CDR2 is SQIVND in the germline V gene (reference sequence). The protocol was immunoSEQ multiplex PCR, while the TCRdb copy is restricted to in-frame clones and leaves out a portion. The profile covers about 92,000 clones, with more than 75% appearing a single time and over 20% taken by the ten largest. Study results and limitations: Distributed over spike, vaccine-associated CD4 TCRs predominated at 160-218 and 743-854. No day 14 peak samples; only post-peak repertoires were characterized.

The chain combines TRBV19 with TRBJ1-5; 11 positions agree with TRBD1. This specimen was peripheral blood, taken on day 0 of AZD1222 vaccination. The clonotype originates from an adult in good health. CDR3: CASSIWDRGSSQPQHF. The CDR3 nucleotides read TGTGCCAGTAGTATATGGGACAGGGGGTCGAGTCAGCCCCAGCATTTT.